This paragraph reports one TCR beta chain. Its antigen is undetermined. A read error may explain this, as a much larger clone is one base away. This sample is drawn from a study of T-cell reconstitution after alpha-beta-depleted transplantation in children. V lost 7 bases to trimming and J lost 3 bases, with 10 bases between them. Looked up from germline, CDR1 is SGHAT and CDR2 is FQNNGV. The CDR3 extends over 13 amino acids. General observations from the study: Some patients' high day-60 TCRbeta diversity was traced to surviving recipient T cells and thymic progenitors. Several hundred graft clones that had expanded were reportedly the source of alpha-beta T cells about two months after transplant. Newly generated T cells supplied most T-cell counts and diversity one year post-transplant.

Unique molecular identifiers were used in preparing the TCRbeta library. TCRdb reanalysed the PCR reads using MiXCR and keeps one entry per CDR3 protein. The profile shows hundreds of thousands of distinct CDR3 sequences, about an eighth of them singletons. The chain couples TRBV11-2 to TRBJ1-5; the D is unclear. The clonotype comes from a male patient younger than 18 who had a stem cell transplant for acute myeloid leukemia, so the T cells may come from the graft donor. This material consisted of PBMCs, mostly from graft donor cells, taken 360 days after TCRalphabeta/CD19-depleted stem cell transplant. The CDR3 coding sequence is TGTGCCAGCATCATCGGGCTCAATCAGCCCCAGCATTTT. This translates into CASIIGLNQPQHF. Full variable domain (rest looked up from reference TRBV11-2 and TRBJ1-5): EAGVAQSPRYKIIEKRQSVAFWCNPISGHATLYWYQQILGQGPKLLIQFQNNGVVDDSQLPKDRFSAERLKGVDSTLKIQPAKLEDSAVYLCASIIGLNQPQHFGDGTRLSIL.